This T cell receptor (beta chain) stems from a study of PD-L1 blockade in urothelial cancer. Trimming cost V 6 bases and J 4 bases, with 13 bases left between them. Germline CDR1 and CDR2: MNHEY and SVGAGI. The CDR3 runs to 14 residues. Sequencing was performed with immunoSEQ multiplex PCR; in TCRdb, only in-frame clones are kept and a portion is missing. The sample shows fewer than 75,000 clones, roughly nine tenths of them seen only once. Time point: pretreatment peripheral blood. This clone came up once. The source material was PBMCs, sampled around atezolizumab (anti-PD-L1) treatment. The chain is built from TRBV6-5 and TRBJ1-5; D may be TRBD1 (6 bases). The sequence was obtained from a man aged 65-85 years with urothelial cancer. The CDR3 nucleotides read TGTGCCAGCAGACCATTCGGGACAAATCAGCCCCAGCATTTT. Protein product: CASRPFGTNQPQHF.